These T cell receptor beta chains were read from a single sample in a study of CDR3 diversity in severe acne. MiXCR was run by TCRdb on the PCR reads, yielding one entry per CDR3 protein. The sample shows about 97,000 distinct CDR3 sequences, 51% of them seen only once. The specimen was blood. These receptors all stem from a male donor with acne. The CDR3 runs from the conserved cysteine through the conserved F or W. A D gene is named only where the DNA matches it firmly. Size values are once, few and many counts, or a class for expanded clones, and some rows have none.

>NA|12|TRBV29-1|few|TRBJ1-2
CSVAQGAGGYTF
TGCAGCGTTGCCCAGGGAGCTGGTGGCTACACCTTC
>TRBD1|18|TRBV10-2|many|TRBJ1-4
CASSQTGTGFSANEKLFF
TGCGCCAGCAGCCAAACCGGGACAGGGTTTAGCGCTAATGAAAAACTGTTTTTT
>NA|13|TRBV7-6|many|TRBJ2-1
CASSFGVPNEQFF
TGTGCCAGCAGCTTCGGGGTTCCCAATGAGCAGTTCTTC
>TRBD1|15|TRBV7-2|medium-sized|TRBJ1-2
CASSLGGRGSYGYTF
TGTGCCAGCAGCTTAGGGGGCAGGGGGAGCTATGGCTACACCTTC
>NA|16|TRBV12-5|NA|TRBJ2-3
CASGLVRISGADTQYF
TGTGCTAGTGGTTTGGTACGAATAAGTGGGGCAGATACGCAGTATTTT
>TRBD1|13|TRBV9|NA|TRBJ2-7
CASSVRDRGEQYF
TGTGCCAGCAGCGTACGGGACAGAGGAGAGCAGTACTTC
>NA|15|TRBV7-2|NA|TRBJ1-3
CASSLPGRQGNTIYF
TGTGCCAGCAGCTTACCAGGGCGACAAGGAAACACCATATATTTT
>NA|13|TRBV6-5|NA|TRBJ2-4
CASRTLAIGIQYF
TGTGCCAGCAGAACGCTAGCTATAGGCATTCAGTACTTC
>TRBD1|15|TRBV11-1|NA|TRBJ2-5
CASSPMTGASETQYF
TGTGCCAGCAGCCCGATGACAGGGGCGTCGGAGACCCAGTACTTC
>TRBD2|17|TRBV7-8|NA|TRBJ2-5
CASSSSPPGLAGETQYF
TGTGCCAGCAGCTCCAGTCCTCCGGGACTAGCGGGAGAGACCCAGTACTTC
>NA|13|TRBV20-1|NA|TRBJ1-1
CSASLKGGTEAFF
TGCAGTGCTAGCCTAAAGGGTGGGACTGAAGCTTTCTTT
>TRBD1|15|TRBV12-3/TRBV12-4|many|TRBJ2-2
CASSPNRGSTGELFF
TGTGCCAGCAGTCCAAACAGGGGGTCGACCGGGGAGCTGTTTTTT
>TRBD1|13|TRBV15|many|TRBJ2-7
CATRRTGLYEQYF
TGTGCCACCAGGAGGACAGGGCTCTACGAGCAGTACTTC
>TRBD2|15|TRBV25-1|NA|TRBJ2-3
CAIPGLAGGDNEQYF
TGTGCCATCCCGGGACTAGCGGGAGGAGACAATGAGCAGTATTTT
>NA|12|TRBV29-1|few|TRBJ1-2
CSVVTGLDGYTF
TGCAGCGTCGTGACAGGTCTAGATGGCTACACCTTC
>TRBD2|13|TRBV6-2/TRBV6-3|many|TRBJ2-7
CASSRLARYEQYF
TGTGCCAGCAGCCGACTAGCTCGGTACGAGCAGTACTTC
>TRBD2|15|TRBV2|many|TRBJ2-7
CASSRASGSSYEQYF
TGTGCCAGCAGCCGAGCTAGCGGAAGCTCCTACGAGCAGTACTTC
>TRBD2|14|TRBV7-2|NA|TRBJ2-7
CASSSGLATYEQYF
TGTGCCAGCAGCTCGGGACTAGCCACCTACGAGCAGTACTTC
>NA|14|TRBV12-3/TRBV12-4|many|TRBJ2-3
CASSTQGATDTQYF
TGTGCCAGCAGTACCCAGGGCGCCACAGATACGCAGTATTTT
>NA|15|TRBV6-2/TRBV6-3|NA|TRBJ1-1
CASSYSTGGITEAFF
TGTGCCAGCAGTTACTCAACAGGAGGAATCACTGAAGCTTTCTTT
>TRBD2|15|TRBV20-1|NA|TRBJ2-5
CSARELAGGPETQYF
TGCAGTGCTAGAGAACTAGCGGGAGGACCAGAGACCCAGTACTTC
>NA|15|TRBV20-1|NA|TRBJ2-3
CGARVGGGDVDTQYF
TGCGGTGCTAGAGTAGGCGGGGGCGACGTAGACACGCAGTATTTT
>NA|14|TRBV13|few|TRBJ1-6
CASSLGGYNSPLHF
TGTGCCAGCAGCCTCGGAGGATATAATTCACCCCTCCACTTT
>NA|14|TRBV15|NA|TRBJ2-1
CATGGGGTYNEQFF
TGTGCCACCGGCGGTGGGGGCACTTACAATGAGCAGTTCTTC
>NA|13|TRBV29-1|few|TRBJ1-5
CSVEDAGGETQHF
TGCAGCGTTGAAGACGCGGGGGGCGAGACCCAGCATTTT
>TRBD2|15|TRBV19|NA|TRBJ2-7
CASKRGTSGPYEQYF
TGTGCCAGTAAACGGGGGACTAGCGGCCCCTACGAGCAGTACTTC
>NA|15|TRBV4-2|many|TRBJ1-6
CASSQGGATNSPLHF
TGTGCCAGCAGCCAAGGAGGAGCCACGAATTCACCCCTCCACTTT
>NA|14|TRBV9|many|TRBJ2-1
CASSVEGFVDEQFF
TGTGCCAGCAGCGTAGAGGGATTCGTAGATGAGCAGTTCTTC
>TRBD2|12|TRBV20-1|NA|TRBJ2-1
CSASGGVNEQFF
TGCAGTGCTAGCGGGGGGGTGAATGAGCAGTTCTTC
>NA|13|TRBV11-3|many|TRBJ2-7
CASSSRLHREQYF
TGTGCCAGCAGCTCAAGACTTCACAGGGAGCAGTACTTC
>TRBD2|14|TRBV20-1|NA|TRBJ2-7
CSALSGGQNYEQYF
TGCAGTGCACTAAGCGGGGGACAAAACTACGAGCAGTACTTC
>NA|13|TRBV6-1|NA|TRBJ1-2
CASSPEPRGGYTF
TGTGCCAGCAGTCCAGAGCCCCGGGGCGGCTACACCTTC
>NA|15|TRBV7-9|many|TRBJ2-3
CASSLESLAPDTQYF
TGTGCCAGCAGCTTAGAGAGTCTTGCCCCCGATACGCAGTATTTT
>TRBD2|14|TRBV28|NA|TRBJ2-7
CASSFSGGPAWEYF
TGTGCCAGCAGCTTTTCGGGAGGGCCGGCTTGGGAGTACTTC
>NA|14|TRBV27|NA|TRBJ1-2
CASSLYRAAGGYTF
TGTGCCAGCAGTTTATATAGGGCGGCCGGGGGCTACACCTTC